One T cell receptor (beta chain) is described in this entry. Germline lookup yields CDR1 MNHEY and CDR2 SVGEGT. CDR3 length: 16 amino acids. The J segment lost 4 bases and the V segment lost 6 bases, leaving 9 bases of the junction unmatched. The sample is drawn from a study of blood T cell repertoires in COVID-19. In the study overall: From T cells, B-cell-depleted T cells, or PBMCs came the material, which was cDNA or gDNA.

Seattle patients were enrolled during active infection and followed longitudinally. Libraries were prepared by immunoSEQ multiplex PCR; TCRdb keeps only in-frame clonotypes and omits some of them. Found here are a few hundred thousand clones, more than 85% of them singletons; the top ten hold roughly 10%. The chain has TRBV6-2 or TRBV6-3 and TRBJ2-7; 13 bases match TRBD2. The source is a woman between 50 and 59 years old with COVID-19, enrolled during active disease. Sequenced sample: peripheral blood. The CDR3 loop reads CASSPPGLAGTYEQYV. In nucleotides, the CDR3 is TGTGCCAGCAGCCCCCCGGGACTAGCGGGAACTTACGAGCAGTACGTC.